The TCR beta chain described here comes from a study of vaccination effects on CD4 cells after COVID-19. Looking at the study overall: The vaccine given was either BNT162b2 or mRNA-1273, in two doses.

CDR1 is GTSNPN and CDR2 is SVGIG in the germline V gene (reference sequence). The CDR3 extends over 12 amino acids. The V gene lost 1 base and the J gene lost 8 bases, with 8 bases spanning the gap. Worth noting for this clone: Its cognate antigen is unknown.

Study-wide findings and caveats: Late post-vaccination, clones induced by infection and those induced by vaccine underwent marked clonal contraction.

Cultured cells yielded isolated CD4+ T cells after approximately nine days. The method was immunoSEQ multiplex PCR; TCRdb's version includes in-frame clones alone and lacks a portion of them. The profile shows over 45,000 clones, roughly 80% of them singletons. The chain uses TRBV30 and TRBJ1-4; the D gene is possibly TRBD1 (5 bases). The source is a human donor who received a COVID-19 vaccine. Sequenced material: CD4+ T cells from PBMCs cultured without peptide, taken before COVID-19 vaccination. For the CDR3, the DNA is TGTGCCTGGAGTGGGGGGGGAGAAAAACTGTTTTTT. Its translation: CAWSGGGEKLFF.